The clone carrying this TCR beta chain was detected once. This sample stems from a study of blood T cell repertoires in COVID-19. Overall study context: Some COVID-19 samples were acute and others convalescent; all came from the United States, Italy and Spain. T cells, B-cell-depleted T cells, or PBMCs supplied cDNA or gDNA.

The CDR3 is 13 amino acids. The V and J ends lost 9 bases and 6 bases, in that order; junction bases with no gene match: 7. Germline CDR1 and CDR2: ENHRY and SYGVKD. Per the original data handling: Nucleated cell number was recorded as an estimate derived from reference gene primer amplification. Sequencing used immunoSEQ multiplex PCR; TCRdb keeps in-frame clones, though not all of them. D and trimming come from the DNA, and the V and J calls and clone size come from that table. The sample consists of around 190,000 clones, 75% to 85% of them appearing once. This chain joins TRBV10-3 and TRBJ2-7, with TRBD2 matching 11 bases. Sequenced input: peripheral blood. The sequence was obtained from a middle-aged woman with COVID-19, enrolled during active disease. Written as DNA, the CDR3 is TGTGCCATTTCCCCCGGGACTAGCGGCGAGCAGTACGTC. Protein sequence: CAISPGTSGEQYV.